This TCR beta chain was profiled in a study of control samples from healthy donors and cancer patients. This CDR3 region has 14 residues. Germline values: CDR1 MNHEY, CDR2 SMNVEV (reference sequence). With V trimmed by 5 bases and J by 2 bases, 6 bases remained unmatched. Clones were sequenced by immunoSEQ multiplex PCR, and TCRdb holds only the in-frame ones, with some missing. This sample yields over 100,000 clones, of which 80% to 95% are seen a single time; about 5.5% belongs to the top ten. This clone was found once. This chain joins TRBV27 and TRBJ2-7, with TRBD1 matching over 7 bases. The sequence derives from a man aged 18 to 35 in good health. The specimen was blood. The CDR3 DNA sequence: TGTGCCAGCAGTCTCTCGGGACAGACCTACGAGCAGTACTTC. This gives the protein CASSLSGQTYEQYF.